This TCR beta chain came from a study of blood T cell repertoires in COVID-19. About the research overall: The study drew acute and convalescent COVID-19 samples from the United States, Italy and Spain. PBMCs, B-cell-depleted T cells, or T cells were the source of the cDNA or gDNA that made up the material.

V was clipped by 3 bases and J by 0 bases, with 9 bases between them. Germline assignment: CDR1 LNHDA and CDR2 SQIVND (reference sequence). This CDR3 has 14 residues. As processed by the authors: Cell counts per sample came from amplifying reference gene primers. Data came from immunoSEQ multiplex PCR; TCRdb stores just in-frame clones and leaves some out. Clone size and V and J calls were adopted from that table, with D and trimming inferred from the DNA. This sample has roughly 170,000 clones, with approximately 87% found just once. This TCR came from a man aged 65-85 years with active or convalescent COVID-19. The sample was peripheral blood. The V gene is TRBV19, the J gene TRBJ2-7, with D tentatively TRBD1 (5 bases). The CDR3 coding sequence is TGTGCCAGTAGTATGGGGCCCGACTCCTACGAGCAGTACTTC. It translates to CASSMGPDSYEQYF.